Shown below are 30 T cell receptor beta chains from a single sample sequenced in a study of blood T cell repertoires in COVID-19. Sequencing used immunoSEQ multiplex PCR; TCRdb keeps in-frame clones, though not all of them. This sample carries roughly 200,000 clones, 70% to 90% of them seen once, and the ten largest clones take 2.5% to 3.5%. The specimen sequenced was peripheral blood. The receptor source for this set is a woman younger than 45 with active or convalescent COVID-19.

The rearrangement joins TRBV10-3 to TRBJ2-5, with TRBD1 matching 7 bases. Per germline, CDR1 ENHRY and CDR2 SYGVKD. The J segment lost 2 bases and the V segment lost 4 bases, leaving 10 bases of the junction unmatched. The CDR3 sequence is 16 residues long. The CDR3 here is CAISGDYSGGQETQYF. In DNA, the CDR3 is TGTGCCATCAGTGGAGATTATTCAGGGGGACAAGAGACCCAGTACTTC.

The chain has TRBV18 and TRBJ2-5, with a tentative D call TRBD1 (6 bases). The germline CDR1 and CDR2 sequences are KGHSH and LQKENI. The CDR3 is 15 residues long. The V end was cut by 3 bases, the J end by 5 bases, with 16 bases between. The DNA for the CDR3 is TGTGCCAGCTCACCTGGGGGCGCGGTTCGGGAGACCCAGTACTTC. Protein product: CASSPGGAVRETQYF. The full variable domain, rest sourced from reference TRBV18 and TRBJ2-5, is NAGVMQNPRHLVRRRGQEARLRCSPMKGHSHVYWYRQLPEEGLKFMVYLQKENIIDESGMPKERFSAEFPKEGPSILRIQQVVRGDSAAYFCASSPGGAVRETQYFGPGTRLLVL.

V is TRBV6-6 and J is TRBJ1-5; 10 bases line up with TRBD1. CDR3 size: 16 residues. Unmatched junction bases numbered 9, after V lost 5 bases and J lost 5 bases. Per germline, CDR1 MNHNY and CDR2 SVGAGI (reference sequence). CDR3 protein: CASSLLLGQGDQPQHF. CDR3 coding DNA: TGTGCCAGCAGTCTTCTTTTAGGACAGGGGGATCAGCCCCAGCATTTT.

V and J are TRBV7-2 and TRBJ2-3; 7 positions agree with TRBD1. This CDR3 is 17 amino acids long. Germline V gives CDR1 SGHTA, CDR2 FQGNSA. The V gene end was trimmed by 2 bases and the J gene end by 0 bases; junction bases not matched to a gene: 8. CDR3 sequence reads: CASSLTLRGQSTDTQYF. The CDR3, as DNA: TGTGCCAGCAGCTTAACGTTGAGGGGGCAGAGCACAGATACGCAGTATTTT.

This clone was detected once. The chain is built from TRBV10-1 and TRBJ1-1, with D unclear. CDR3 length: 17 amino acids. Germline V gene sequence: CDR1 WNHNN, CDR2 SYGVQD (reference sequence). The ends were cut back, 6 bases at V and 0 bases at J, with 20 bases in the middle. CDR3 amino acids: CASSDYNPRRMNTEAFF. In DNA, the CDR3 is TGCGCCAGCAGCGACTACAATCCGAGACGGATGAACACTGAAGCTTTCTTT.

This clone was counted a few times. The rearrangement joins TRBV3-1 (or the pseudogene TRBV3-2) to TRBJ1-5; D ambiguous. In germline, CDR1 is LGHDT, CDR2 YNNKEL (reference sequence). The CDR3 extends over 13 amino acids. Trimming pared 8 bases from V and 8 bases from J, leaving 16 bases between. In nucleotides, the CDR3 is TGTGCCAGCGGCAACGGGAGGGATGAGCCCCAGCATTTT. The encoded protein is CASGNGRDEPQHF.

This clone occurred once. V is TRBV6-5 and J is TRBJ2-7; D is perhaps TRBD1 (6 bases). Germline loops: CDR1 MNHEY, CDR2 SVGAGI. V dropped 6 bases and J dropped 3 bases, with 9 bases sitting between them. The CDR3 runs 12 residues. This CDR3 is CASRGTFYEQYF. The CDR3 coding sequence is TGTGCCAGCAGAGGGACATTCTACGAGCAGTACTTC.

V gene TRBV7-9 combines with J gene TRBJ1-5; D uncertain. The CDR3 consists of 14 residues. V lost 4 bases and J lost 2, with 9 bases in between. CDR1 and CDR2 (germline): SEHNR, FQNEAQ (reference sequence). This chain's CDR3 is CASSSREGNQPQHF. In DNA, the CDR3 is TGTGCCAGCAGCTCCCGGGAGGGCAATCAGCCCCAGCATTTT.

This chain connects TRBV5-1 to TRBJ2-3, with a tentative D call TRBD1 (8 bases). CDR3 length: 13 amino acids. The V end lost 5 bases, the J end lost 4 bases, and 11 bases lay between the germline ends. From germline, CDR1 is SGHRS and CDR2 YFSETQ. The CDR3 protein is CASSTGGADTQYF. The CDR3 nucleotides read TGCGCCAGCAGTACAGGGGGGGCAGATACGCAGTATTTT. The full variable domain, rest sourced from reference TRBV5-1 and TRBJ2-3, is KAGVTQTPRYLIKTRGQQVTLSCSPISGHRSVSWYQQTPGQGLQFLFEYFSETQRNKGNFPGRFSGRQFSNSRSEMNVSTLELGDSALYLCASSTGGADTQYFGPGTRLTVL.

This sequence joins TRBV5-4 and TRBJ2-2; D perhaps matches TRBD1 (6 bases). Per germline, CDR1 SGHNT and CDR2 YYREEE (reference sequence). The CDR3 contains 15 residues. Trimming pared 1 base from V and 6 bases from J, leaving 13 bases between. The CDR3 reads CASSLPGVRAGELFF. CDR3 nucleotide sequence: TGTGCCAGCAGCTTGCCAGGGGTGAGGGCCGGGGAGCTGTTTTTT.

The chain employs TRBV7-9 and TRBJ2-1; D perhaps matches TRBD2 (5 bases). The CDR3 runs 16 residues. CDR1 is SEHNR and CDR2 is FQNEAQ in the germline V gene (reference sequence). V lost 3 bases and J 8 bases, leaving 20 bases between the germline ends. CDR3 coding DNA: TGTGCCAGCAGCTTGATAGGGAGTTCTTTGTCCCATGAGCAGTTCTTC. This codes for CASSLIGSSLSHEQFF.

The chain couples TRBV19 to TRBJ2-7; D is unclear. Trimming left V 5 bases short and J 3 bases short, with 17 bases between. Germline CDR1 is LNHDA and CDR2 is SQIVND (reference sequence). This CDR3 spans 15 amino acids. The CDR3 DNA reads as TGTGCCAGTAGTTCCCTCGACCTTGGGCACTACGAGCAGTACTTC. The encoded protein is CASSSLDLGHYEQYF.

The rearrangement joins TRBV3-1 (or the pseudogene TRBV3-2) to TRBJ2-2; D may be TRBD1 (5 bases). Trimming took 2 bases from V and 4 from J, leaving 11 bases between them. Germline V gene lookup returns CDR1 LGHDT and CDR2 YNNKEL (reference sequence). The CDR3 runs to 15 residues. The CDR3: CASSQRVGVTGELFF. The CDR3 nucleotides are TGTGCCAGCAGCCAACGGGTAGGGGTCACCGGGGAGCTGTTTTTT.

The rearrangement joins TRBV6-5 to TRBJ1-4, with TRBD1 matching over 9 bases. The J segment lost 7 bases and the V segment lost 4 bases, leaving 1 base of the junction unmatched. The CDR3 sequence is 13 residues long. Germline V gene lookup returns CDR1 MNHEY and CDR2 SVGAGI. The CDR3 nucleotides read TGTGCCAGCAGTTTGGACAGGGGTGAAAAACTGTTTTTT. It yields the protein CASSLDRGEKLFF.

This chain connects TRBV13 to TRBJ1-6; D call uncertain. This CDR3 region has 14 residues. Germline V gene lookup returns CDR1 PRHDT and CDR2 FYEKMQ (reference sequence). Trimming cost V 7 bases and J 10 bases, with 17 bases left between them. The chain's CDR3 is CASTRREGRSPLHF. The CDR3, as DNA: TGTGCCAGCACAAGGCGGGAGGGTCGATCACCCCTCCACTTT.

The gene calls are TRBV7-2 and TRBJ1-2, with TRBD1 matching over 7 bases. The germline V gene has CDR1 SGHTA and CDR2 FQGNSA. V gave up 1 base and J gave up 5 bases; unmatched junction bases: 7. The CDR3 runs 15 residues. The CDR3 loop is CASSLERTGRYGYTF. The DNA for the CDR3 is TGTGCCAGCAGCTTAGAACGGACAGGTAGATATGGCTACACCTTC.

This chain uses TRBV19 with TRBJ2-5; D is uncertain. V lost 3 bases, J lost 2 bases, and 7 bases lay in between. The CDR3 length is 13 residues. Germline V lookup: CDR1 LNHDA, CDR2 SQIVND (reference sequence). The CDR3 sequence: CASSITGQETQYF. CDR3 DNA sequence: TGTGCCAGTAGTATTACCGGGCAAGAGACCCAGTACTTC.

The CDR3 region has the DNA TGTGCCAGCAGCTATATGACAGGGGCCCTCTATGGCTACACCTTC. This sequence encodes CASSYMTGALYGYTF. The chain combines TRBV11-2 with TRBJ1-2; 8 nucleotides agree with TRBD1. This CDR3 has 15 residues. V lost 4 bases to trimming and J lost 4 bases; unmatched junction nucleotides: 8. Germline V CDR1 and CDR2: SGHAT, FQNNGV.

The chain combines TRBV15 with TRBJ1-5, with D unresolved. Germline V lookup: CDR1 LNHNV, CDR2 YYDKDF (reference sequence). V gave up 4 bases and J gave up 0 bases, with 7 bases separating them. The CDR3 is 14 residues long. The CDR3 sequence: CATSTGYSNQPQHF. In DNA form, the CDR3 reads TGTGCCACCAGCACAGGTTATAGCAATCAGCCCCAGCATTTT.

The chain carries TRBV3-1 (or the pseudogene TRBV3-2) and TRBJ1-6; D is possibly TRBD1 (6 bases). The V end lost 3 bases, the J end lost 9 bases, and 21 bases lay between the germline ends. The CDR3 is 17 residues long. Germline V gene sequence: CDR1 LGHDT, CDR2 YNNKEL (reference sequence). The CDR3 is CASSQVPPAGALSPLHF. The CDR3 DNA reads TGTGCCAGCAGCCAGGTCCCTCCCGCGGGGGCGCTTTCACCCCTCCACTTT.

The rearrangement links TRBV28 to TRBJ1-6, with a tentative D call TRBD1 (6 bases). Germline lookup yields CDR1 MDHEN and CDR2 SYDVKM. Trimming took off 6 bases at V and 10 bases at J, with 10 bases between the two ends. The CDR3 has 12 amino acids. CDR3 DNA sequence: TGTGCCAGCAGCAGGACAGAATCACCCCTCCACTTT. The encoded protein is CASSRTESPLHF.

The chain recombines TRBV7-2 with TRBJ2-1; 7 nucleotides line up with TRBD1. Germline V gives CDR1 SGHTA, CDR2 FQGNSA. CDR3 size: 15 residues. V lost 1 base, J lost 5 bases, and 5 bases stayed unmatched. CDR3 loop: CASSLGQGINNEQFF. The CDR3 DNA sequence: TGTGCCAGCAGCTTAGGACAGGGAATAAACAATGAGCAGTTCTTC.

CDR3 sequence: CASSPLGTVRDTEAFF. Written as DNA, the CDR3 is TGTGCCAGCAGTCCCCTGGGGACAGTGAGGGACACTGAAGCTTTCTTT. This chain links TRBV27 with TRBJ1-1, with TRBD1 identical over 7 bases. CDR3 length equals 16 residues. Germline V gene data show CDR1 as MNHEY and CDR2 as SMNVEV (reference sequence). With V trimmed by 5 bases and J by 3 bases, 12 bases remained unmatched.

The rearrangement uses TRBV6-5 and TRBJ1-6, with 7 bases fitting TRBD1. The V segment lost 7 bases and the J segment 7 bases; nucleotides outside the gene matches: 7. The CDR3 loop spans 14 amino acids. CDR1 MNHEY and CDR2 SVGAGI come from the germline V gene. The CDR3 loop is CASTLTGDNSPLHF. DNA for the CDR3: TGTGCCAGCACTCTAACAGGGGACAATTCACCCCTCCACTTT.

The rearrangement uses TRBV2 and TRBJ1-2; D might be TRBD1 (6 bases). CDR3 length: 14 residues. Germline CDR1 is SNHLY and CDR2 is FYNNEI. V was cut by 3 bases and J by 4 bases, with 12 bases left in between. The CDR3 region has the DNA TGTGCCAGCAGTGAGACCAGGGGCATCTATGGCTACACCTTC. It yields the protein CASSETRGIYGYTF.

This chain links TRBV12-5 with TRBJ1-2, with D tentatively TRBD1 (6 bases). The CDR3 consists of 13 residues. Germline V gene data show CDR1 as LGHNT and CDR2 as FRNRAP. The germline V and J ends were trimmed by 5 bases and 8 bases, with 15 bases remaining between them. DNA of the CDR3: TGTGCTAGTGGTACTTCCGGGACACGAGGCTACACCTTC. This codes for CASGTSGTRGYTF. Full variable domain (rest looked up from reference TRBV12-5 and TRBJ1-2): DARVTQTPRHKVTEMGQEVTMRCQPILGHNTVFWYRQTMMQGLELLAYFRNRAPLDDSGMPKDRFSAEMPDATLATLKIQPSEPRDSAVYFCASGTSGTRGYTFGSGTRLTVV.

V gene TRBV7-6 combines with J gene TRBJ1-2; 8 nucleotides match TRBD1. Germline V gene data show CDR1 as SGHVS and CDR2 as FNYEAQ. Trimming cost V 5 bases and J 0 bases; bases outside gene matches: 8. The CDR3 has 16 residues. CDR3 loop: CASSRGTGQANYGYTF. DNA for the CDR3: TGTGCCAGCAGCCGAGGGACAGGCCAAGCTAACTATGGCTACACCTTC.

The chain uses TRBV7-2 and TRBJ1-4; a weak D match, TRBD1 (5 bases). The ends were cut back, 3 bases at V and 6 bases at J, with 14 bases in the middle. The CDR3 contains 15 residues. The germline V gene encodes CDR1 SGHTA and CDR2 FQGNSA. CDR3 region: CASSFWGGVDEKLFF. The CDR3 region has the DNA TGTGCCAGCAGCTTTTGGGGAGGGGTTGATGAAAAACTGTTTTTT.

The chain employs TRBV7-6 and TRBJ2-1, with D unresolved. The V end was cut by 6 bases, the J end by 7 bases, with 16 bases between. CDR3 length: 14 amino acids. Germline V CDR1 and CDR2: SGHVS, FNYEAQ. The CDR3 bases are TGTGCCAGCAGGCCAAACCCAGTTTTGAATGAGCAGTTCTTC. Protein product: CASRPNPVLNEQFF.

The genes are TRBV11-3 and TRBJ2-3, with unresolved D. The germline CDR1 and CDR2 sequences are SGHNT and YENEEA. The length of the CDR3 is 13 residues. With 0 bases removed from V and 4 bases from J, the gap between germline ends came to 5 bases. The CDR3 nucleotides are TGTGCCAGCAGCTTAGAGGCCGCAGATACGCAGTATTTT. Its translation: CASSLEAADTQYF.